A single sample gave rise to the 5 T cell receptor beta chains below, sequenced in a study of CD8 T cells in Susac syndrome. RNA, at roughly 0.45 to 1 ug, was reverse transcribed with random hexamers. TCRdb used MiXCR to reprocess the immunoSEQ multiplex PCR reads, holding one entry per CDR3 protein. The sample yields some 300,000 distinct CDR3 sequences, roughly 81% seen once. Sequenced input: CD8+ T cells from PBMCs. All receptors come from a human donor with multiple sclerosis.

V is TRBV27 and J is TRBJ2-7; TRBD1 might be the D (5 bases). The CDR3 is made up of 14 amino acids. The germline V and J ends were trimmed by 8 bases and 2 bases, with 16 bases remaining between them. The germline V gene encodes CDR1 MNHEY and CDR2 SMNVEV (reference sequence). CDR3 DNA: TGTGCCAGCTCTAAGGGGCGCCAACCCTACGAGCAGTACTTC. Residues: CASSKGRQPYEQYF.

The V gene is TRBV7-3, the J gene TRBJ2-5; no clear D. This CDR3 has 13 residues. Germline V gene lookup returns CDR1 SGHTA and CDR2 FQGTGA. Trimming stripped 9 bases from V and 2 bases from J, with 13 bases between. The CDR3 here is CARIKGLQETQYF. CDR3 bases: TGTGCCAGGATTAAGGGTCTGCAAGAGACCCAGTACTTC. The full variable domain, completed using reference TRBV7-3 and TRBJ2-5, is GAGVSQTPSNKVTEKGKYVELRCDPISGHTALYWYRQSLGQGPEFLIYFQGTGAADDSGLPNDRFFAVRPEGSVSTLKIQRTERGDSAVYLCARIKGLQETQYFGPGTRLLVL.

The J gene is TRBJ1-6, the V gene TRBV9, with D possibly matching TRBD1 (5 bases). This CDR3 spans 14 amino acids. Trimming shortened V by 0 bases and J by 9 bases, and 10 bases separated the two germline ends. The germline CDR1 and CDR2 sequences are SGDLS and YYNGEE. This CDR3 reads CASSVGREPSPLHF. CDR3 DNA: TGTGCCAGCAGCGTAGGCAGGGAACCTTCACCCCTCCACTTT. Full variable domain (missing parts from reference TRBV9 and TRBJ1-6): DSGVTQTPKHLITATGQRVTLRCSPRSGDLSVYWYQQSLDQGLQFLIQYYNGEERAKGNILERFSAQQFPDLHSELNLSSLELGDSALYFCASSVGREPSPLHFGNGTRLTVT.

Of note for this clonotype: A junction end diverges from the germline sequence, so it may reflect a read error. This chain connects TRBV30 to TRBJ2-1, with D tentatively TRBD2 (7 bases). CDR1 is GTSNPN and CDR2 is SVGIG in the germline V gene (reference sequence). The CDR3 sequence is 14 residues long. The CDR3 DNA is TGTGCCGGGAGGGGGTCCGGCTCCTACAATGAGCAGTTCTTC. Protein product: CAGRGSGSYNEQFF.

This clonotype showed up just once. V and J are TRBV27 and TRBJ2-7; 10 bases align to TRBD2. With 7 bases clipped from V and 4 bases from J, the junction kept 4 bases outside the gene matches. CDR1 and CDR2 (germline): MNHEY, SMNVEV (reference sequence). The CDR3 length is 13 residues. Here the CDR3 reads CASTSGSPYEQYF. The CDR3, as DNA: TGTGCCAGCACTAGCGGGAGCCCTTACGAGCAGTACTTC.